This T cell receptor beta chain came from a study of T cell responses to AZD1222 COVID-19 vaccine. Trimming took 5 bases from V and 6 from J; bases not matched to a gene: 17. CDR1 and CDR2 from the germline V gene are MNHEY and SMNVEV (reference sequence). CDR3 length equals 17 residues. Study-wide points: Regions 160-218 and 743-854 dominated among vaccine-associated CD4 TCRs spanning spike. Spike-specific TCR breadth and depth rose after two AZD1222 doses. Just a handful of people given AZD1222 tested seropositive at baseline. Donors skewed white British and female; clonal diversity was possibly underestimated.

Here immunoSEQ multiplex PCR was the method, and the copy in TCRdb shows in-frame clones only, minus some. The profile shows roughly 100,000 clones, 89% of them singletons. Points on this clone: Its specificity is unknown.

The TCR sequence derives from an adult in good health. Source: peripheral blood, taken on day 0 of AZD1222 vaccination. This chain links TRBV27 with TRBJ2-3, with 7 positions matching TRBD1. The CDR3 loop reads CASSPNILRGPVDTQYF. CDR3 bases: TGTGCCAGCAGTCCTAACATCCTAAGGGGGCCTGTGGATACGCAGTATTTT.